Listed below are T cell receptor beta chains from one sample, sequenced in a study of T-cell reconstitution after alpha-beta-depleted transplantation in children. A single record per CDR3 protein comes from TCRdb applying MiXCR to the PCR reads. The sample contains 500,000 to 650,000 distinct CDR3 sequences, approximately 13% of which appear only once. Sequenced material: PBMCs, mostly from graft donor cells, taken 360 days after TCRalphabeta/CD19-depleted stem cell transplant. The receptors stem from a male patient between 10 and 17 years old who had a stem cell transplant for acute myeloid leukemia, so the T cells may come from the graft donor. The CDR3 runs from the conserved cysteine through the conserved F or W. A D gene is named only where the DNA matches it firmly. Expanded clones get a size class; other rows say once, few or many, or leave the size out.

d_call,clone_size,j_call,v_call,cdr3_aa,cdr3_nt
-,few,TRBJ2-4,TRBV7-9,CASSAPGSQVSKNIQYF,TGTGCCAGCAGCGCCCCAGGGAGTCAGGTTTCCAAAAACATTCAGTACTTC
-,few,TRBJ2-3,TRBV6-6,CASSYLTQYF,TGTGCCAGCAGTTATCTTACGCAGTATTTT
-,many,TRBJ2-7,TRBV10-3,CAISGAGIPDEQYF,TGTGCCATCAGCGGCGCAGGTATACCTGACGAGCAGTACTTC
-,-,TRBJ2-1,TRBV14,CASSQDGLWVNEQFF,TGTGCCAGCAGCCAAGATGGACTGTGGGTAAATGAGCAGTTCTTC
TRBD1,few,TRBJ2-3,TRBV5-1,CASSSRQGMYTDTQYF,TGCGCCAGCAGCTCCAGACAGGGGATGTACACAGATACGCAGTATTTT
TRBD1,many,TRBJ2-1,TRBV4-3,CASSRDRGYTYNEQFF,TGCGCCAGCAGCCGCGACAGGGGCTATACCTACAATGAGCAGTTCTTC
-,once,TRBJ2-7,TRBV11-2,CASSPRGGGWVVTYEQYF,TGTGCCAGCAGCCCGAGGGGAGGCGGGTGGGTCGTAACCTACGAGCAGTACTTC
TRBD2,few,TRBJ2-1,TRBV5-5,CASSLGTSGSSEQFF,TGTGCCAGCAGCCTGGGGACTAGCGGGAGTAGTGAGCAGTTCTTC
-,many,TRBJ2-7,TRBV27,CASSLLRMPYEQYF,TGTGCCAGCAGTTTACTCAGGATGCCCTACGAGCAGTACTTC
-,-,TRBJ2-7,TRBV7-2,CASSLLGSLSYYEQYF,TGTGCCAGCAGCTTATTGGGATCCTTGTCCTACTACGAGCAGTACTTC
-,few,TRBJ2-7,TRBV6-5,CASSFFPGPYEQYF,TGTGCCAGCAGTTTTTTTCCGGGACCCTACGAGCAGTACTTC
TRBD2,many,TRBJ2-1,TRBV4-2,CASSPRGSGKHNEQFF,TGTGCCAGCAGCCCCCGGGGTAGCGGGAAACACAATGAGCAGTTCTTC
-,many,TRBJ1-1,TRBV7-2,CASSLKGGLNTEAFF,TGTGCCAGCAGCTTAAAGGGAGGCCTGAACACTGAAGCTTTCTTT
TRBD1,-,TRBJ2-7,TRBV20-1,CSAWDSATYEQYF,TGCAGTGCTTGGGACAGCGCAACCTACGAGCAGTACTTC
TRBD1,many,TRBJ2-3,TRBV5-1,CASSPGQITDTQYF,TGCGCCAGCAGCCCGGGACAGATCACAGATACGCAGTATTTT
-,-,TRBJ2-7,TRBV4-3,CASSQDPGSLDEQYF,TGCGCCAGCAGCCAAGACCCCGGGTCTCTGGACGAGCAGTACTTC
-,few,TRBJ2-5,TRBV28,CASRARVQETQYF,TGTGCCAGCCGGGCCAGAGTTCAAGAGACCCAGTACTTC
TRBD2,few,TRBJ2-1,TRBV28,CASSLGHIRGGLADHNEQFF,TGTGCCAGCAGTTTAGGTCACATTCGCGGCGGACTAGCGGACCACAATGAGCAGTTCTTC
TRBD1,few,TRBJ2-3,TRBV24-1,CATSDSGTGTRGGDTQYF,TGTGCCACCAGTGATTCTGGGACAGGAACTAGAGGGGGAGATACGCAGTATTTT
TRBD2,few,TRBJ2-5,TRBV30,CAWSVGAGVRETQYF,TGTGCCTGGAGTGTCGGAGCGGGAGTACGAGAGACCCAGTACTTC
-,many,TRBJ2-3,TRBV20-1,CSASPGSTDTQYF,TGCAGTGCTAGTCCGGGAAGCACAGATACGCAGTATTTT
-,few,TRBJ2-2,TRBV11-1,CASRGQPNTGELFF,TGTGCCAGCAGGGGTCAACCGAACACCGGGGAGCTGTTTTTT
TRBD1,many,TRBJ2-6,TRBV28,CASSFLDRGRREGFPGANVLTF,TGTGCCAGCAGTTTTTTGGACAGGGGGCGGAGGGAAGGCTTTCCCGGGGCCAACGTCCTGACTTTC
-,-,TRBJ2-7,TRBV7-9,CASSSSSVGQYF,TGTGCCAGCAGCTCTTCTAGCGTCGGGCAGTACTTC
TRBD2,few,TRBJ2-7,TRBV27,CASRELAGGPYEQYF,TGTGCCAGCAGGGAACTAGCGGGAGGGCCTTACGAGCAGTACTTC
TRBD2,few,TRBJ2-1,TRBV3-1,CASSQDQLAGGNNEQFF,TGTGCCAGCAGCCAAGATCAGCTAGCGGGAGGTAACAATGAGCAGTTCTTC
TRBD2,-,TRBJ2-1,TRBV6-2/TRBV6-3,CASRLAGSRLGEQFF,TGTGCCAGCAGATTAGCGGGATCCCGGCTAGGGGAGCAGTTCTTC
-,-,TRBJ1-1,TRBV28,CASSPGPATAYTEAFF,TGTGCCAGCAGTCCAGGCCCCGCGACAGCCTACACTGAAGCTTTCTTT